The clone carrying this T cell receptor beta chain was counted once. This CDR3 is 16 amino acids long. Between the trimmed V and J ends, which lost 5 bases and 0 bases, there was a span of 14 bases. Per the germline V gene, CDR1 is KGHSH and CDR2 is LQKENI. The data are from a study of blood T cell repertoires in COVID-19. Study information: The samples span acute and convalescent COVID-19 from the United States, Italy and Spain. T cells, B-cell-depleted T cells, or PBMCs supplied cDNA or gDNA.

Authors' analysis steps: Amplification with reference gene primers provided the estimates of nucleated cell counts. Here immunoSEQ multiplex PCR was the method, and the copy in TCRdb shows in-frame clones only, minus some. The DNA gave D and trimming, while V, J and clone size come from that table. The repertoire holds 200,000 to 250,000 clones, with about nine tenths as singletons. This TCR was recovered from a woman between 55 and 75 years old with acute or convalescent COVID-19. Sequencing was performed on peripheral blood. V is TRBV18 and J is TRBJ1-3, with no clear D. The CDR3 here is CASSVSLRDSGNTIYF. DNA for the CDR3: TGTGCCAGCTCAGTCTCTCTGCGGGACTCTGGAAACACCATATATTTT.